The 8 T cell receptor beta chains below come from one sample, sequenced in a study of control samples from healthy donors and cancer patients. Some clones are missing from TCRdb's copy, which holds only in-frame ones; the method was immunoSEQ multiplex PCR. The sample lists approximately 90,000 clones, about 88% occurring once. Specimen: blood. These receptors were collected from a woman in her 70s in good health.

The chain couples TRBV6-2 or TRBV6-3 to TRBJ2-3, with 8 bases fitting TRBD2. The V gene's germline CDR1 is MNHEY and CDR2 SVGEGT. J gave up 3 bases and V 6 bases, and 5 bases lay outside the gene matches. The CDR3 is made up of 14 amino acids. CDR3 bases: TGTGCCAGCAGCCCACTAGCGGTAACAGATACGCAGTATTTT. This gives the protein CASSPLAVTDTQYF.

V and J are TRBV3-1 (or the pseudogene TRBV3-2) and TRBJ1-2; D perhaps matches TRBD1 (5 bases). V lost 3 bases to trimming and J lost 3 bases, with 5 bases between them. Germline V gene lookup returns CDR1 LGHDT and CDR2 YNNKEL (reference sequence). CDR3 length: 12 amino acids. The CDR3 region is CASSQGDYGYTF. Here the CDR3 DNA reads TGTGCCAGCAGCCAGGGGGACTATGGCTACACCTTC.

The V and J genes are TRBV4-3 and TRBJ1-1, with D unclear. Germline loops: CDR1 LGHNA, CDR2 YSLEER. The CDR3 is 15 amino acids. The V end lost 0 bases, the J end lost 1 base, and 9 bases lay between the germline ends. CDR3 coding DNA: TGCGCCAGCAGCCAAGATGTAAAGGAGAACACTGAAGCTTTCTTT. Protein: CASSQDVKENTEAFF.

This clone has only a few counts. The V and J genes are TRBV7-2 and TRBJ1-4; TRBD1 aligns across 8 bases. Trimming took 2 bases from V and 7 from J; bases not matched to a gene: 6. The CDR3 spans 15 residues. Germline V gene sequence: CDR1 SGHTA, CDR2 FQGNSA. CDR3 nucleotide sequence: TGTGCCAGCAGCTTAATCGGACAGGGAAGTGAAAAACTGTTTTTT. Translation: CASSLIGQGSEKLFF.

The chain carries TRBV5-1 and TRBJ1-6; 12 bases align to TRBD1. Germline-derived CDR1 and CDR2 are SGHRS and YFSETQ. The junction had 10 bases not matched to a gene; V was cut back by 3 bases and J by 0 bases. The CDR3 contains 20 residues. Here the CDR3 reads CASSSPGQGATSSYNSPLHF. CDR3 sequence (DNA): TGCGCCAGCAGCTCACCGGGACAGGGGGCGACGAGCTCCTATAATTCACCCCTCCACTTT.

The chain couples TRBV30 to TRBJ1-4; TRBD1 matches 10 bases. The CDR3 runs 14 residues. The junction had 7 bases not matched to a gene; V was cut back by 4 bases and J by 8 bases. Per germline, CDR1 GTSNPN and CDR2 SVGIG (reference sequence). The CDR3 spells CAWKSGQGSEKLFF. The CDR3 nucleotides are TGTGCCTGGAAGTCGGGACAGGGGAGCGAAAAACTGTTTTTT.

The chain has TRBV9 and TRBJ1-3; unclear D gene. The length of the CDR3 is 14 residues. With 1 base removed from V and 0 bases from J, the gap between germline ends came to 5 bases. The germline CDR1 and CDR2 sequences are SGDLS and YYNGEE. The CDR3 DNA sequence: TGTGCCAGCAGCGTATCCGGCTCTGGAAACACCATATATTTT. Translated, it gives CASSVSGSGNTIYF.

The genes are TRBV10-2 and TRBJ2-3; 9 nucleotides match TRBD2. V shed 4 bases and J 0 bases; nucleotides not matched to a gene: 2. Germline CDR1 and CDR2: WSHSY and SAAADI. CDR3 length equals 15 residues. The CDR3 protein is CASSGLAGSTDTQYF. The CDR3 coding sequence is TGCGCCAGCAGTGGCCTAGCGGGGAGCACAGATACGCAGTATTTT.